Listed below are T cell receptor beta chains from one sample, sequenced in a study of blood T cell repertoires in COVID-19. TCRdb's copy holds only in-frame clones and misses some; the assay was immunoSEQ multiplex PCR. This repertoire shows under 300,000 clones, approximately 86% found once; its top ten account for approximately 7.2%. The sequencing input was peripheral blood. The receptor set was obtained from a woman aged 70 to 79 with active or convalescent COVID-19. CDR3s include the opening cysteine and the closing phenylalanine or tryptophan. The D gene is left open where the match is weak. The listing skips clone size in some rows; elsewhere it reads once, few, many or a size class.

clone_size,d_call,v_call,j_call,cdr3_aa,cdr3_nt
NA,TRBD1,TRBV6-5,TRBJ2-4,CASSYRTGGNIQYF,TGTGCCAGCAGTTACCGGACAGGGGGAAACATTCAGTACTTC
NA,TRBD1,TRBV5-4,TRBJ2-1,CASSLTGGNEQFF,TGTGCCAGCAGCTTGACAGGGGGGAATGAGCAGTTCTTC
NA,TRBD1,TRBV7-9,TRBJ1-6,CASSSQDRGYNSPLHF,TGTGCCAGCAGCTCCCAGGACAGGGGCTACAATTCACCCCTCCACTTT
NA,NA,TRBV12-1,TRBJ1-2,CASPGGTPSHGYTF,TGTGCCAGCCCCGGGGGGACTCCGTCGCATGGCTACACCTTC
NA,NA,TRBV4-3,TRBJ2-3,CASSQELVGTQYF,TGCGCCAGCAGCCAAGAACTAGTAGGTACGCAGTATTTT
NA,NA,TRBV7-2,TRBJ1-3,CASSLFYDRGGGNTIYF,TGTGCCAGCAGCTTATTTTACGACCGAGGAGGCGGAAACACCATATATTTT
NA,NA,TRBV20-1,TRBJ1-2,CSAAREGVTF,TGCAGTGCTGCCCGGGAGGGGGTGACCTTC
NA,TRBD1,TRBV14,TRBJ1-2,CASSPQFVQGADGYTF,TGTGCCAGCAGCCCACAATTCGTACAGGGGGCAGATGGCTACACCTTC
once,NA,TRBV18,TRBJ1-1,CASSPRQDYTEAFF,TGTGCCAGCTCACCACGCCAGGACTACACTGAAGCTTTCTTT
NA,TRBD1,TRBV10-1,TRBJ2-1,CASSKTGGGNEQFF,TGCGCCAGCAGTAAAACAGGGGGCGGCAATGAGCAGTTCTTC
once,TRBD1,TRBV6-5,TRBJ1-4,CASRRTGGNEKLFF,TGTGCCAGCAGAAGGACAGGAGGAAATGAAAAACTGTTTTTT
NA,NA,TRBV3-1/TRBV3-2,TRBJ1-4,CASSPRGRTLNEKLFF,TGTGCCAGCAGCCCTAGAGGGCGGACTCTAAATGAAAAACTGTTTTTT
NA,TRBD1,TRBV5-4,TRBJ2-3,CASSPGQATDTQYF,TGTGCCAGCAGCCCGGGACAGGCCACAGATACGCAGTATTTT
NA,TRBD1,TRBV7-8,TRBJ2-7,CASSLGTEMTYEQYF,TGTGCCAGCAGCCTCGGGACAGAGATGACCTACGAGCAGTACTTC
NA,NA,TRBV3-1/TRBV3-2,TRBJ2-2,CASSQGRTNTGELFF,TGTGCCAGCAGCCAGGGCAGAACGAACACCGGGGAGCTGTTTTTT
NA,NA,TRBV27,TRBJ1-2,CASSPRAWEGYTF,TGTGCCAGCAGTCCCCGGGCCTGGGAGGGCTACACCTTC
NA,TRBD2,TRBV7-2,TRBJ2-1,CASSGTSGGNEQFF,TGTGCCAGCAGCGGTACTAGCGGGGGGAATGAGCAGTTCTTC
NA,NA,TRBV27,TRBJ1-5,CASSFEGSDQPQHF,TGTGCCAGCAGTTTCGAGGGATCGGATCAGCCCCAGCATTTT
NA,TRBD2,TRBV6-2/TRBV6-3,TRBJ2-7,CASSRIFGGGTYEQYF,TGTGCCAGCAGCCGCATCTTCGGCGGGGGGACCTACGAGCAGTACTTC
NA,TRBD1,TRBV4-2,TRBJ1-3,CASSPRIDRGGSGNTIYF,TGTGCCAGCAGCCCCCGCATAGACAGGGGAGGATCTGGAAACACCATATATTTT
NA,NA,TRBV6-6,TRBJ1-2,CASSPRGGYTF,TGTGCCAGCAGTCCCAGGGGAGGGTACACCTTC
NA,TRBD2,TRBV10-2,TRBJ2-1,CASSAGEGEQFF,TGCGCCAGCAGTGCCGGGGAGGGTGAGCAGTTCTTC
NA,NA,TRBV19,TRBJ1-5,CASSGQEGYQRNQPQHF,TGTGCCAGTAGTGGTCAGGAGGGGTACCAGAGGAATCAGCCCCAGCATTTT
NA,TRBD1,TRBV7-9,TRBJ2-5,CASSSGQGVETQYF,TGTGCCAGCAGCTCGGGACAGGGGGTCGAGACCCAGTACTTC
few,TRBD1,TRBV7-2,TRBJ1-4,CASSLNGQGNEKLFF,TGTGCCAGCAGCTTAAACGGACAGGGTAATGAAAAACTGTTTTTT
NA,NA,TRBV3-1/TRBV3-2,TRBJ2-7,CASSHGDEQYF,TGTGCCAGCAGCCACGGGGACGAGCAGTACTTC
NA,TRBD1,TRBV3-1/TRBV3-2,TRBJ2-2,CASSQTGGDTGELFF,TGTGCCAGCAGCCAAACAGGGGGCGACACCGGGGAGCTGTTTTTT
NA,NA,TRBV18,TRBJ1-6,CASSPPTANSPLHF,TGTGCCAGCTCACCCCCGACAGCCAATTCACCCCTCCACTTT
NA,NA,TRBV19,TRBJ2-2,CASSTSTGELFF,TGTGCCAGTAGTACCTCCACCGGGGAGCTGTTTTTT
NA,NA,TRBV7-2,TRBJ2-2,CASSLDRVAGELFF,TGTGCCAGCAGCTTAGACAGGGTCGCCGGGGAGCTGTTTTTT
NA,NA,TRBV28,TRBJ1-3,CASSLLANTIYF,TGTGCCAGCAGTTTACTGGCAAACACCATATATTTT
NA,NA,TRBV7-2,TRBJ2-2,CASSLGGHTAGELFF,TGTGCCAGCAGCTTAGGGGGACATACGGCCGGGGAGCTGTTTTTT
NA,TRBD1,TRBV5-4,TRBJ2-7,CASSLGQAREQYF,TGTGCCAGCAGCTTAGGACAGGCCCGCGAGCAGTACTTC
NA,NA,TRBV5-1,TRBJ2-7,CASSLAIGSGVNEQYF,TGCGCCAGCAGCCTGGCTATCGGGTCGGGGGTGAACGAGCAGTACTTC
NA,TRBD2,TRBV7-3,TRBJ2-3,CASSPRTSGVRTDTQYF,TGTGCCAGCAGCCCCCGGACTAGCGGGGTTCGCACAGATACGCAGTATTTT
NA,NA,TRBV9,TRBJ1-3,CASSPGGGSGNTIYF,TGTGCCAGCAGCCCCGGGGGGGGATCTGGAAACACCATATATTTT
NA,NA,TRBV7-6,TRBJ2-2,CASSWGQGNMAGELFF,TGTGCCAGCAGCTGGGGTCAGGGAAATATGGCCGGGGAGCTGTTTTTT
NA,TRBD1,TRBV18,TRBJ1-5,CASSPQGAIQPQHF,TGTGCCAGCTCACCCCAGGGGGCTATTCAGCCCCAGCATTTT
NA,NA,TRBV21-1,TRBJ1-5,CASNFRAANQPQHF,TGTGCCAGCAACTTCCGTGCGGCGAACCAGCCCCAGCATTTT
NA,NA,TRBV6-1,TRBJ1-2,CASSEEVKGFGYGYTF,TGTGCCAGCAGTGAAGAGGTAAAGGGGTTCGGCTATGGCTACACCTTC
NA,NA,TRBV23-1,TRBJ1-1,CASSRGQNTEAFF,TGCGCCAGCAGTCGCGGGCAGAACACTGAAGCTTTCTTT
NA,NA,TRBV18,TRBJ2-5,CASSPWNRGSGETQYF,TGTGCCAGCTCACCGTGGAACCGAGGGTCCGGGGAGACCCAGTACTTC
NA,NA,TRBV7-2,TRBJ2-7,CASSPLWEQYF,TGTGCCAGCAGCCCACTCTGGGAGCAGTACTTC
NA,NA,TRBV9,TRBJ1-6,CASSPGLDSSKSPLHF,TGTGCCAGCAGCCCCGGCCTCGACAGTTCTAAATCACCCCTCCACTTT